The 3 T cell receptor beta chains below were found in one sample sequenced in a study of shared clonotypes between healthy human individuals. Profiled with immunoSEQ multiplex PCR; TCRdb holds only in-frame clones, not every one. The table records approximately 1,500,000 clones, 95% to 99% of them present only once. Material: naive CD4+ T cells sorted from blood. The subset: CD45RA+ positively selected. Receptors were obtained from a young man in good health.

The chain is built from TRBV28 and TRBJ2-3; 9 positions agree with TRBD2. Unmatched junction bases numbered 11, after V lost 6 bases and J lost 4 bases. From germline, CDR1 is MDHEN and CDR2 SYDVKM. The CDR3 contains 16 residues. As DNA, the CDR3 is TGTGCCAGCAGGTCCCCGCTAGCGGGAAGAGCAGATACGCAGTATTTT. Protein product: CASRSPLAGRADTQYF.

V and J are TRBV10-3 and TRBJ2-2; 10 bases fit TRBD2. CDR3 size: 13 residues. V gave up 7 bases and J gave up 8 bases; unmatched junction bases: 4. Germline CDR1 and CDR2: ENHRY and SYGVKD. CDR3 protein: CAITSGRDGELFF. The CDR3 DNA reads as TGTGCCATCACTAGCGGGAGAGATGGGGAGCTGTTTTTT.

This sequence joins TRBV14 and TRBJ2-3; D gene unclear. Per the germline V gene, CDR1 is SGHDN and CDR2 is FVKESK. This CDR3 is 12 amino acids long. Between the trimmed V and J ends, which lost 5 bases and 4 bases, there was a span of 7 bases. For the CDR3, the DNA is TGTGCCAGCAGCGGGTCATCAGATACGCAGTATTTT. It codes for CASSGSSDTQYF.